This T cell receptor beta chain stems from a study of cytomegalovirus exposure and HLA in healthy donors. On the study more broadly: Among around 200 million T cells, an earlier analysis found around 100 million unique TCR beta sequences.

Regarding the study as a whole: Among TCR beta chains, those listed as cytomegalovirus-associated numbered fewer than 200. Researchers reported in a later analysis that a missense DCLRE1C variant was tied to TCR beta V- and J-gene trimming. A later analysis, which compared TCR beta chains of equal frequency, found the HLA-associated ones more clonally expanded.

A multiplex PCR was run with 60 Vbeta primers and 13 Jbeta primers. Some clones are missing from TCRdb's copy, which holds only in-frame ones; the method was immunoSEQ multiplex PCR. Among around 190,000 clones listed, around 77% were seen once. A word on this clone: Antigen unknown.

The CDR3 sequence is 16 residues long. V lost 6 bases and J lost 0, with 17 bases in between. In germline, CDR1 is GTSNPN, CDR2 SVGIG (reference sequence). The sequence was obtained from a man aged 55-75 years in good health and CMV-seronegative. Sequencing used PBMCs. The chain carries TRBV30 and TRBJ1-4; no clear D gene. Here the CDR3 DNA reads TGTGCCTGCTCATCTTCATATCCGGCAACTAATGAAAAACTGTTTTTT. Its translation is CACSSSYPATNEKLFF.